This T cell receptor (beta chain) was captured by sequencing in a study of OX40 agonist ivuxolimab in advanced cancers. At the level of the study: Patients received ivuxolimab, an intravenous treatment, every 2 weeks at 0.01 to 10 mg/kg. Head and neck, renal cell, melanoma or hepatocellular carcinoma were the cancers that dose-escalation patients had.

Repertoires were generated with immunoSEQ multiplex PCR, while TCRdb's copy carries only in-frame clones and drops some. The table lists about 31,000 clones, roughly 86% of them singletons, with 25% in the top ten. Trimming stripped 5 bases from V and 3 bases from J, with 8 bases between. The CDR3 spans 13 residues. Germline CDR1 LNHDA, CDR2 SQIVND (reference sequence). Notes on the study in general: The CD4+ and CD8+ T cells in the blood had expanded clonally by week 6 at 0.1 to 3.0 mg/kg. Near-lowest levels of clonal expansion characterized partial responders at 0.1-3.0 mg/kg.

Concerning this clone: As yet, its antigen is unknown.

The chain recombines TRBV19 with TRBJ1-5; D unclear. The source was CD4+ or CD8+ T cells sorted from blood, collected in a trial of the OX40 agonist ivuxolimab. This clonotype originated in an adult with an advanced solid tumor such as melanoma, head and neck, liver or kidney cancer. DNA for the CDR3: TGTGCCAGTAGTCTAACACACAATCAGCCCCAGCATTTT. Translated, it gives CASSLTHNQPQHF.